Following are 23 T cell receptor beta chains from one sample sequenced in a study of blood T cell repertoires in COVID-19. This table comes from immunoSEQ multiplex PCR, and its TCRdb copy is limited to in-frame clones, with some not included. The sample consists of about 160,000 clones, around 81% of them appearing once. What was sequenced was peripheral blood. These receptors were taken from a man aged 55 to 70 with active or convalescent COVID-19.

The V and J genes are TRBV28 and TRBJ2-5, with D possibly being TRBD1 (5 bases). The CDR3 spans 12 residues. Germline V gives CDR1 MDHEN, CDR2 SYDVKM. V lost 7 bases and J 3 bases, leaving 9 bases between the germline ends. The CDR3 DNA reads TGTGCCAGCACAGGGTTAAAAGAGACCCAGTACTTC. It yields the protein CASTGLKETQYF.

The chain carries TRBV10-1 and TRBJ1-4; D is unresolved. Per germline, CDR1 WNHNN and CDR2 SYGVQD (reference sequence). V lost 4 bases, J lost 4 bases, and 7 bases lay in between. The CDR3 totals 13 residues. Here the CDR3 reads CASSAQVNEKLFF. CDR3 coding DNA: TGCGCCAGCAGTGCTCAGGTTAATGAAAAACTGTTTTTT.

The V and J genes are TRBV6-5 and TRBJ1-4, with TRBD1 matching 7 bases. V lost 6 bases and J lost 8; bases outside the gene matches: 9. Germline assignment: CDR1 MNHEY and CDR2 SVGAGI. This CDR3 is 14 amino acids long. The CDR3 spells CASRSLGGDEKLFF. The DNA for the CDR3 is TGTGCCAGCAGATCGCTAGGGGGCGACGAAAAACTGTTTTTT.

The V and J genes are TRBV19 and TRBJ1-5; D uncertain. The CDR3 is 13 residues long. Germline CDR1 is LNHDA and CDR2 is SQIVND (reference sequence). V was trimmed by 5 bases and J by 6 bases, leaving 11 bases between them. The CDR3: CASSLYLGQPQHF. CDR3 DNA sequence: TGTGCCAGTAGTTTGTATCTCGGTCAGCCCCAGCATTTT.

The chain joins TRBV25-1 to TRBJ2-3; D gene ambiguous. The CDR3 totals 10 residues. Trimming pared 2 bases from V and 12 bases from J, leaving 6 bases between. CDR1 and CDR2 (germline): MGHDK, SYGVNS. Here the CDR3 reads CASSERVQYF. The CDR3 DNA follows: TGTGCCAGCAGTGAACGTGTCCAGTATTTT.

The CDR3 DNA is TGTGCCAGTAGTTTGACAGACTCTGGGGCCAACGTCCTGACTTTC. Translating gives CASSLTDSGANVLTF. This chain uses TRBV19 with TRBJ2-6; D perhaps matches TRBD1 (5 bases). The CDR3 length is 15 residues. Germline CDR1 is LNHDA and CDR2 is SQIVND (reference sequence). The V end was cut by 5 bases, the J end by 0 bases, with 8 bases between.

The CDR3 DNA sequence: TGCGCCAGCAGCCCCCTAGCGGGAGGCTCCACAGATACGCAGTATTTT. It translates to CASSPLAGGSTDTQYF. The J gene is TRBJ2-3, the V gene TRBV5-1, with 11 bases matching TRBD2. The germline V gene encodes CDR1 SGHRS and CDR2 YFSETQ. V dropped 4 bases and J dropped 2; count of bases not matched to a gene: 6. CDR3 length: 16 residues.

The sample holds a few counts of this clone. This chain uses TRBV3-1 (or the pseudogene TRBV3-2) with TRBJ1-2; 9 bases are a match to TRBD1. The germline V gene has CDR1 LGHDT and CDR2 YNNKEL (reference sequence). Losses at the gene ends were 3 bases for V and 0 bases for J; bases not matched to a gene: 14. CDR3 length: 19 residues. Here the CDR3 DNA reads TGTGCCAGCAGCCACGCGGGAAGGGACAGGGTAAGAGCTAACTATGGCTACACCTTC. Translating it yields CASSHAGRDRVRANYGYTF.

The genes are TRBV9 and TRBJ2-1; the D gene is possibly TRBD2 (6 bases). With 0 bases removed from V and 6 bases from J, the gap between germline ends came to 13 bases. This CDR3 is 15 amino acids long. CDR1 and CDR2 from the germline V gene are SGDLS and YYNGEE. For the CDR3, the DNA is TGTGCCAGCAGCGTAGCCGGGGGACCGGCCAATGAGCAGTTCTTC. The encoded protein is CASSVAGGPANEQFF.

V gene TRBV4-2 combines with J gene TRBJ1-4; D uncertain. V was clipped by 1 base and J by 7 bases, with 10 bases between them. Germline V gene lookup returns CDR1 LGHNA and CDR2 YNFKEQ. The CDR3 totals 14 residues. CDR3 residues: CASSQAGSGEKLFF. The DNA for the CDR3 is TGTGCCAGCAGCCAAGCGGGGAGCGGTGAAAAACTGTTTTTT.

This clone was counted once. V usage is TRBV5-1 and J usage is TRBJ2-1; D possibly corresponds to TRBD2 (7 bases). V dropped 0 bases and J dropped 9 bases, with 13 bases sitting between them. The germline CDR1 and CDR2 sequences are SGHRS and YFSETQ. This CDR3 has 14 residues. CDR3 sequence: CASSLAQGRAEQFF. DNA for the CDR3: TGCGCCAGCAGCTTGGCTCAGGGGAGGGCTGAGCAGTTCTTC.

In nucleotides, the CDR3 is TGTGCCAGCAGTGAAGCGCGGTCGGCTAACTATGGCTACACCTTC. Amino acids: CASSEARSANYGYTF. The chain carries TRBV2 and TRBJ1-2; D is unresolved. CDR3 length: 15 residues. Germline loops: CDR1 SNHLY, CDR2 FYNNEI. Deletions cut 0 bases from V and 0 bases from J, with 8 bases between.

The genes are TRBV6-6 and TRBJ2-1, with 14 positions matching TRBD2. The J segment lost 0 bases and the V segment lost 5 bases, leaving 6 bases of the junction unmatched. The CDR3 sequence is 18 residues long. Germline CDR1 reads MNHNY; CDR2 reads SVGAGI (reference sequence). The CDR3: CASSPRTSGGSSYNEQFF. The CDR3 coding sequence is TGTGCCAGCAGTCCCCGGACTAGCGGGGGGAGCTCCTACAATGAGCAGTTCTTC.

The chain employs TRBV3-1 (or the pseudogene TRBV3-2) and TRBJ2-1, with 12 bases matching TRBD2. The J segment lost 4 bases and the V segment lost 1 base, leaving 8 bases of the junction unmatched. This CDR3 is 18 amino acids long. CDR1 is LGHDT and CDR2 is YNNKEL in the germline V gene (reference sequence). Written as DNA, the CDR3 is TGTGCCAGCAGCCAAGTTCCCCTTCTAGCGGGAGGGTACAATGAGCAGTTCTTC. Protein product: CASSQVPLLAGGYNEQFF.

There are a few counts of this clone. The gene calls are TRBV5-1 and TRBJ2-2; TRBD1 is a possible D gene (6 bases). V was trimmed by 2 bases and J by 3 bases, leaving 14 bases between them. Germline V CDR1 and CDR2: SGHRS, YFSETQ. The CDR3 runs 16 residues. This chain's CDR3 is CASSLTGRKDTGELFF. CDR3 bases: TGCGCCAGCAGCTTAACAGGGAGAAAGGACACCGGGGAGCTGTTTTTT.

The V and J genes are TRBV2 and TRBJ2-2, with D tentatively TRBD1 (6 bases). Germline assignment: CDR1 SNHLY and CDR2 FYNNEI. Trimming removed 6 bases at V and 5 bases at J, with 10 bases between. The CDR3 spans 13 residues. CDR3 in amino acids: CASRSQGTGELFF. For the CDR3, the DNA is TGTGCCAGCAGGAGCCAGGGGACCGGGGAGCTGTTTTTT.

This rearrangement joins TRBV5-1 to TRBJ2-3, with 11 bases identical to TRBD1. The germline V gene has CDR1 SGHRS and CDR2 YFSETQ. This CDR3 spans 15 amino acids. V shed 8 bases and J 2 bases; nucleotides not matched to a gene: 7. CDR3 bases: TGCGCCAGTGAAAGGGACAGGGGGACCACAGATACGCAGTATTTT. As protein: CASERDRGTTDTQYF.

The chain combines TRBV19 with TRBJ1-1; D is perhaps TRBD1 (6 bases). The CDR3 extends over 14 amino acids. Looked up from germline, CDR1 is LNHDA and CDR2 is SQIVND (reference sequence). The germline V and J ends were trimmed by 3 bases and 8 bases, with 16 bases remaining between them. The DNA of the CDR3 is TGTGCCAGTAGTATCGCCCCGGGGCAGGGGGAAGCTTTCTTT. Its protein product is CASSIAPGQGEAFF.

The chain couples TRBV12-5 to TRBJ2-3, with 14 bases lining up with TRBD2. Germline trimming cut 7 bases from V and 4 bases from J; bases unmatched to any gene: 4. There are 15 residues in the CDR3. CDR1 and CDR2 (germline): LGHNT, FRNRAP. DNA for the CDR3: TGTGCTAGTGCGGGACTAGCGGGAGAGCCAGATACGCAGTATTTT. Encoded protein: CASAGLAGEPDTQYF.

This rearrangement joins TRBV27 to TRBJ1-4; TRBD1 matches at 9 bases. V lost 6 bases and J lost 10; bases outside the gene matches: 9. CDR3 length: 14 amino acids. CDR1 and CDR2 (germline): MNHEY, SMNVEV (reference sequence). CDR3 nucleotide sequence: TGTGCCAGCAGCGAACAGGGGGCGCTTGTAAAACTGTTTTTT. Translating gives CASSEQGALVKLFF.

In DNA, the CDR3 is TGTGCCAGCAGCTTCGGGAACCCTGATTACAATGAGCAGTTCTTC. Its translation: CASSFGNPDYNEQFF. The chain links TRBV5-6 to TRBJ2-1, with D possibly being TRBD2 (5 bases). The V and J ends lost 2 bases and 4 bases respectively, with 13 bases between them. The CDR3 has 15 residues. The germline CDR1 and CDR2 sequences are SGHDT and YYEEEE. Based on the CDR3 plus reference TRBV5-6 and TRBJ2-1, the full variable domain is DAGVTQSPTHLIKTRGQQVTLRCSPKSGHDTVSWYQQALGQGPQFIFQYYEEEERQRGNFPDRFSGHQFPNYSSELNVNALLLGDSALYLCASSFGNPDYNEQFFGPGTRLTVL.

This chain links TRBV28 with TRBJ2-5; 10 bases match TRBD2. CDR3 length: 12 amino acids. The germline gives CDR1 MDHEN, CDR2 SYDVKM. Losses at the gene ends were 2 bases for V and 11 bases for J; bases not matched to a gene: 2. CDR3 bases: TGTGCCAGCAGTTTAGGGACTAGCGATCAGTACTTC. The encoded protein is CASSLGTSDQYF.

The rearrangement uses TRBV5-1 and TRBJ1-1, with 7 bases identical to TRBD1. CDR1 and CDR2 from the germline V gene are SGHRS and YFSETQ. The ends lost 4 bases at V and 7 bases at J; junction bases unmatched: 10. The CDR3 is 14 residues long. The CDR3 sequence: CASSGETGTGEAFF. The CDR3 DNA reads TGCGCCAGCAGCGGAGAGACAGGGACGGGTGAAGCTTTCTTT.